The present T cell receptor beta chain was sequenced within a study of early T cells in non-severe SARS-CoV-2 infection. On the study more broadly: Sequencing used unsorted whole-blood bulk RNA, so chains lack pairing. Overall study findings and caveats: A preference for anti-spike CD8 responses marked VDJdb matching, which missed private and CD4 specificities.

Germline V gene sequence: CDR1 GTSNPN, CDR2 SVGIG (reference sequence). The CDR3 has 13 amino acids. V lost 4 bases to trimming and J lost 6 bases, with 12 bases between them. Regarding this clonotype: Its antigen is currently unknown.

The TCR library protocol attached unique molecular identifiers to the individual cDNA molecules. TCRdb re-called the 5' RACE reads with MiXCR, one entry per CDR3 protein. The sample consists of roughly 52,000 distinct CDR3 sequences, around 8% of them appearing once. Sequenced input: whole blood. This clonotype originated in an adult who was a healthcare worker with PCR-confirmed SARS-CoV-2 infection or an uninfected control (not recorded which). The chain recombines TRBV30 with TRBJ2-2; the D gene is possibly TRBD1 (5 bases). CDR3 nucleotide sequence: TGTGCCTGGACTTGGGGCCGGGCCGGGGAGCTGTTTTTT. Its translation is CAWTWGRAGELFF.